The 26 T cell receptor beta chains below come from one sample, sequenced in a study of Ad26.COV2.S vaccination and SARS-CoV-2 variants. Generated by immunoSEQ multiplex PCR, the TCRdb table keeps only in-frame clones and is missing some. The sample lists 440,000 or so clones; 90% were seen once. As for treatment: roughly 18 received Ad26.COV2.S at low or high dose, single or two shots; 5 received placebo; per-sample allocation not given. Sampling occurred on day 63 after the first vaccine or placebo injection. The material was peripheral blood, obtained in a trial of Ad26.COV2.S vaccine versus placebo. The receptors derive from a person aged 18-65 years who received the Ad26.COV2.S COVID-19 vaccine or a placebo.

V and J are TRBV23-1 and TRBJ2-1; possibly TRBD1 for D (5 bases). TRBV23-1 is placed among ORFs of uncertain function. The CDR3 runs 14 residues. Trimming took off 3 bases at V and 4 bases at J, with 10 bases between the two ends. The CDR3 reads CASSHRAGYNEQFF. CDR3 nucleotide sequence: TGCGCCAGCAGTCATCGCGCAGGGTACAATGAGCAGTTCTTC.

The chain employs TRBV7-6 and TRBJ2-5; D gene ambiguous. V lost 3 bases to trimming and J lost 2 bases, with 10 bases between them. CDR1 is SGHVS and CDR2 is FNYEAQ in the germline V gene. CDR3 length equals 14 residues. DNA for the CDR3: TGTGCCAGCAGCTTGGCCGGCTCTCAAGAGACCCAGTACTTC. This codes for CASSLAGSQETQYF.

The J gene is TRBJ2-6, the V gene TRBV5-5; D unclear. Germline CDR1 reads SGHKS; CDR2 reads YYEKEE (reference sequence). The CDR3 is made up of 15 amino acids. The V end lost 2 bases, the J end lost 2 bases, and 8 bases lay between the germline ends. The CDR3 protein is CASSFAFTGANVLTF. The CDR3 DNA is TGTGCCAGCAGCTTCGCTTTTACTGGGGCCAACGTCCTGACTTTC.

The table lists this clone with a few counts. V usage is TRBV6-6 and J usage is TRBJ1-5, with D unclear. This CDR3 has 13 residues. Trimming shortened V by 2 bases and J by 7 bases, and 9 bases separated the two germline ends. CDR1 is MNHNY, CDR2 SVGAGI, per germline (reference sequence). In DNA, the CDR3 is TGTGCCAGCAGTTACACCGGGATACAGCCCCAGCATTTT. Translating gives CASSYTGIQPQHF.

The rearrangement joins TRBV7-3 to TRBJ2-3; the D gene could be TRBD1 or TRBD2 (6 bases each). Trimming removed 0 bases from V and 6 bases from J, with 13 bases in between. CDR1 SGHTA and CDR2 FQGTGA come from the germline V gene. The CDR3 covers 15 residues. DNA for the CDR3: TGTGCCAGCAGCTTAACCGGGGGCGTTGCGGATACGCAGTATTTT. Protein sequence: CASSLTGGVADTQYF. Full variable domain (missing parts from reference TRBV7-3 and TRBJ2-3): GAGVSQTPSNKVTEKGKYVELRCDPISGHTALYWYRQSLGQGPEFLIYFQGTGAADDSGLPNDRFFAVRPEGSVSTLKIQRTERGDSAVYLCASSLTGGVADTQYFGPGTRLTVL.

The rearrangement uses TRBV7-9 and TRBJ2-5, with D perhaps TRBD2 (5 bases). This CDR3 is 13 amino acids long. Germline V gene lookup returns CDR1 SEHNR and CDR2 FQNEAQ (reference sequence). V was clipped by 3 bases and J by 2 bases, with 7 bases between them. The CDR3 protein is CASSFRRQETQYF. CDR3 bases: TGTGCCAGCAGCTTCCGGAGGCAAGAGACCCAGTACTTC.

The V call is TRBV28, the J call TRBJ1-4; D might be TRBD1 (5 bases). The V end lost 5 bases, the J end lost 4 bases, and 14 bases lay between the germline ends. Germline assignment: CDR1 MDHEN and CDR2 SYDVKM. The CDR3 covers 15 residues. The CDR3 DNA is TGTGCCAGCAGTGAATACAGGCGAGTTAATGAAAAACTGTTTTTT. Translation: CASSEYRRVNEKLFF.

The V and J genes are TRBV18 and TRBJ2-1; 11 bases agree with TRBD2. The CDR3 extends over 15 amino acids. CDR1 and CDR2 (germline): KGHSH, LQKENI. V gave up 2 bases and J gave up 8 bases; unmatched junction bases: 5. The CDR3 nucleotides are TGTGCCAGCTCACCAACTAGCGGGAGAGTGGATGAGCAGTTCTTC. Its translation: CASSPTSGRVDEQFF.

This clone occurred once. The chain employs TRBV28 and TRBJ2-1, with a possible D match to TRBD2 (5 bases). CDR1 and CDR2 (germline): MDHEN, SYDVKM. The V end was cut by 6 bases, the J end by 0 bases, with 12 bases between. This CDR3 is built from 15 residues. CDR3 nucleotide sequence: TGTGCCAGCAGCCCAGCGGCTAGCTCCTACAATGAGCAGTTCTTC. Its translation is CASSPAASSYNEQFF.

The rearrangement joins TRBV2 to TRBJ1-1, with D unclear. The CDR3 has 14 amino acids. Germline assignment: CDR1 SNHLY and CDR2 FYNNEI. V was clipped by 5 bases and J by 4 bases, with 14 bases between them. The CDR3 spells CASSNLGSSTEAFF. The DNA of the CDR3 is TGTGCCAGCAGTAACCTGGGGAGTTCCACTGAAGCTTTCTTT.

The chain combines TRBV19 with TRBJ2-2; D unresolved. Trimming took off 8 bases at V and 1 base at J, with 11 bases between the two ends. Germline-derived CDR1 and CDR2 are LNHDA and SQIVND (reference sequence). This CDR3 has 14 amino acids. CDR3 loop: CASGFGVNTGELFF. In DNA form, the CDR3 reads TGTGCCAGTGGCTTCGGCGTGAACACCGGGGAGCTGTTTTTT.

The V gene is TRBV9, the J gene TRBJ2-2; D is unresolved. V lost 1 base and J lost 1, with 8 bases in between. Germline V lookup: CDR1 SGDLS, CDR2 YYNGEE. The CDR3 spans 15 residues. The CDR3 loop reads CASSVHALNTGELFF. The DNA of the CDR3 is TGTGCCAGCAGCGTACATGCCCTGAACACCGGGGAGCTGTTTTTT.

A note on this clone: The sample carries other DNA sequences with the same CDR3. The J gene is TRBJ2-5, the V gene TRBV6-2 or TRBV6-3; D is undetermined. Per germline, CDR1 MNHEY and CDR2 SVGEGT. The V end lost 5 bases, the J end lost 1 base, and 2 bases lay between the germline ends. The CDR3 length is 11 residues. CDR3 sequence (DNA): TGTGCCAGCAGTCCCCAAGAGACCCAGTACTTC. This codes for CASSPQETQYF.

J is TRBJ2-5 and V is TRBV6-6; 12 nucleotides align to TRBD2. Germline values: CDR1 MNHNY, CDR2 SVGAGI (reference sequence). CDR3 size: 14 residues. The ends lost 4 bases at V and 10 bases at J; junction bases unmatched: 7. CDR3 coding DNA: TGTGCCAGCAGTTTGACTAGCGGGAGAGGAGACCAGTACTTC. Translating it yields CASSLTSGRGDQYF.

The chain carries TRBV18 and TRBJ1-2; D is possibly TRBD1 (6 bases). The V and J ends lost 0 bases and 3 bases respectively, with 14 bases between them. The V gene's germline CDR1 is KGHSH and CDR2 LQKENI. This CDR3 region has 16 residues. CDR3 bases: TGTGCCAGCTCACCACCGGGGGGCAGTTGGGACTATGGCTACACCTTC. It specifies CASSPPGGSWDYGYTF.

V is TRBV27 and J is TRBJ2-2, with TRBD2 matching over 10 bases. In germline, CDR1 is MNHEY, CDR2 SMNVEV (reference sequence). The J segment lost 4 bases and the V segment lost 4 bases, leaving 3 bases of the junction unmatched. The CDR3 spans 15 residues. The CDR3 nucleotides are TGTGCCAGCAGTTGGACTAGCGGTAGCACCGGGGAGCTGTTTTTT. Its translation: CASSWTSGSTGELFF.

CDR3 sequence reads: CASQPYRATNEKLFF. CDR3 in DNA: TGTGCCAGTCAACCGTACAGGGCAACTAATGAAAAACTGTTTTTT. J is TRBJ1-4 and V is TRBV19; D is perhaps TRBD1 (6 bases). The V end lost 8 bases, the J end lost 0 bases, and 13 bases lay between the germline ends. The CDR3 contains 15 residues. Germline V gives CDR1 LNHDA, CDR2 SQIVND (reference sequence).

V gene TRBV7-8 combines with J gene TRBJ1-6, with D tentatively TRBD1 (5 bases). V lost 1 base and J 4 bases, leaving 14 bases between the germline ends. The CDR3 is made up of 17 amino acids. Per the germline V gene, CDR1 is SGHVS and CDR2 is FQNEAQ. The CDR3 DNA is TGTGCCAGCAGCTTAGAGCCCGGGACTGATTATAATTCACCCCTCCACTTT. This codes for CASSLEPGTDYNSPLHF.

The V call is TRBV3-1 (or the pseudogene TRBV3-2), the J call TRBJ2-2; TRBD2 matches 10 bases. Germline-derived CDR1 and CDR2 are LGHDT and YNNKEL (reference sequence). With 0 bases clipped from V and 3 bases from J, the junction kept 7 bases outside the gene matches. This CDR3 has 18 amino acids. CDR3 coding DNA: TGTGCCAGCAGCCAAGAAACGGGGCTAGCGGGAGACACCGGGGAGCTGTTTTTT. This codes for CASSQETGLAGDTGELFF.

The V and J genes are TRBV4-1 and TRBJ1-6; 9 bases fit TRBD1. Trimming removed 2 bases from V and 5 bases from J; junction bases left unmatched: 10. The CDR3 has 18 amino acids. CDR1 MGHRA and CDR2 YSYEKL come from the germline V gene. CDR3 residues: CASSQLQGANIHNSPLHF. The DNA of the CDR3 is TGCGCCAGCAGCCAACTACAGGGGGCGAACATACATAATTCACCCCTCCACTTT.

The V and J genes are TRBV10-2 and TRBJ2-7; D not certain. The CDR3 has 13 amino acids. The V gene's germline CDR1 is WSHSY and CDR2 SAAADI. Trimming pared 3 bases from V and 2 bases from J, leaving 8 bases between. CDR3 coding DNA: TGCGCCAGCAGTGAAGCCAGAACCTACGAGCAGTACTTC. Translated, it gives CASSEARTYEQYF.

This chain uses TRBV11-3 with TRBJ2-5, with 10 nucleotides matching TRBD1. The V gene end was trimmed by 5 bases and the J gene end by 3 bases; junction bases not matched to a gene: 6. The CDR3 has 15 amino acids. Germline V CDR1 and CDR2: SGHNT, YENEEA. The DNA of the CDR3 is TGTGCCAGCAGCGCCCGGACAGGGGGGGAAGAGACCCAGTACTTC. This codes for CASSARTGGEETQYF.

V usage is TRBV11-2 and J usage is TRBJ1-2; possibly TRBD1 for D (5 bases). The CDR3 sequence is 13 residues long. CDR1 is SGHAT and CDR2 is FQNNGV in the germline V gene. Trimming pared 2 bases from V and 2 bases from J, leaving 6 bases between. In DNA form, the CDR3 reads TGTGCCAGCAGCTTAAGGGACAACTATGGCTACACCTTC. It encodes CASSLRDNYGYTF.

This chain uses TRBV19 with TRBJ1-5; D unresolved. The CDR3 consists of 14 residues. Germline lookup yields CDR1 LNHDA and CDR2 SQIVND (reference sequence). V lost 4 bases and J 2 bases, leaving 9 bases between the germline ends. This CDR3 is CASSRISGNQPQHF. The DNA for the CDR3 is TGTGCCAGTAGTAGGATTTCGGGCAATCAGCCCCAGCATTTT.

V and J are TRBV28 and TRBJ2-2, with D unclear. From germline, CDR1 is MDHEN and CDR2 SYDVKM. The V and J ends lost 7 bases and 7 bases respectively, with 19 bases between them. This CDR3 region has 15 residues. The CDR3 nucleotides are TGTGCCAGCAAGATCGGGCCCAGGTTGGGCGGGGAGCTGTTTTTT. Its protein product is CASKIGPRLGGELFF. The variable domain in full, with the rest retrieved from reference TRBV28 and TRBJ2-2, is DVKVTQSSRYLVKRTGEKVFLECVQDMDHENMFWYRQDPGLGLRLIYFSYDVKMKEKGDIPEGYSVSREKKERFSLILESASTNQTSMYLCASKIGPRLGGELFFGEGSRLTVL.

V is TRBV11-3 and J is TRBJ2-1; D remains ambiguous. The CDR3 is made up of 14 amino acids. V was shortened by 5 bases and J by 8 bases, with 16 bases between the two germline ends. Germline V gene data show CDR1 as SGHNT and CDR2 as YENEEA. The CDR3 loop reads CASSAEGSDDEQFF. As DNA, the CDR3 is TGTGCCAGCAGCGCAGAAGGCTCTGACGATGAGCAGTTCTTC.